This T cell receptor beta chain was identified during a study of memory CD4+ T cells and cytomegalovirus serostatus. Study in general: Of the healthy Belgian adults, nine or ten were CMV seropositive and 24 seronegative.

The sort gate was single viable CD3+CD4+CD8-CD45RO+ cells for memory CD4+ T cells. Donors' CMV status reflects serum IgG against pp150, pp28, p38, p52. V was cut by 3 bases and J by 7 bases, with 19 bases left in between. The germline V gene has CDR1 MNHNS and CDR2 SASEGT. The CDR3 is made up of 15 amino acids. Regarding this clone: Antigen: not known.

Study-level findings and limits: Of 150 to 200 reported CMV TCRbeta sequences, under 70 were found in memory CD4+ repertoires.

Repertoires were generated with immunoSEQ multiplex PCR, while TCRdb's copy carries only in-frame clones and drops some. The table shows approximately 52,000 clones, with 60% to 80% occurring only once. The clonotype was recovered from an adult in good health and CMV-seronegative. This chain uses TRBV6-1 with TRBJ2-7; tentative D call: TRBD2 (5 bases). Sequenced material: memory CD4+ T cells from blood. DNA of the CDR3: TGTGCCAGCAGTGATGTGCTAGGACCTTCGGGGGAGCAGTACTTC. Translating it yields CASSDVLGPSGEQYF.